Each of the 2 T cell receptor beta chains below was sequenced from the same sample in a study. TCRdb ran MiXCR on the 5' RACE reads and lists one entry per CDR3 protein. The sample has more than 45,000 distinct CDR3 sequences, around 26% seen once. What was sequenced was tumor-infiltrating memory CD4+ T cells sorted from the breast tumor. Regarding subset: memory CD4+ T cells, CD4+CD45RO+CD25-. These receptors were taken from a female donor with breast cancer.

In this sample, this clonotype turned up a few times. The J gene is TRBJ1-1, the V gene TRBV20-1, with TRBD1 as a possible D gene (6 bases). The germline CDR1 and CDR2 sequences are DFQATT and SNEGSKA (reference sequence). This CDR3 spans 11 amino acids. The CDR3 coding sequence is TGCACCCCGGGGGCAACCTCCGAAGCTTTCTTT. Residues: CTPGATSEAFF.

By share, this clonotype ranks as medium-sized. V gene TRBV10-3 combines with J gene TRBJ2-3; 8 bases agree with TRBD1. Trimming cost V 8 bases and J 0 bases; bases outside gene matches: 4. Germline values: CDR1 ENHRY, CDR2 SYGVKD. The CDR3 contains 14 residues. In DNA, the CDR3 is TGTGCCATCTCGGACAGGGCTAGCACAGATACGCAGTATTTT. Translated: CAISDRASTDTQYF.